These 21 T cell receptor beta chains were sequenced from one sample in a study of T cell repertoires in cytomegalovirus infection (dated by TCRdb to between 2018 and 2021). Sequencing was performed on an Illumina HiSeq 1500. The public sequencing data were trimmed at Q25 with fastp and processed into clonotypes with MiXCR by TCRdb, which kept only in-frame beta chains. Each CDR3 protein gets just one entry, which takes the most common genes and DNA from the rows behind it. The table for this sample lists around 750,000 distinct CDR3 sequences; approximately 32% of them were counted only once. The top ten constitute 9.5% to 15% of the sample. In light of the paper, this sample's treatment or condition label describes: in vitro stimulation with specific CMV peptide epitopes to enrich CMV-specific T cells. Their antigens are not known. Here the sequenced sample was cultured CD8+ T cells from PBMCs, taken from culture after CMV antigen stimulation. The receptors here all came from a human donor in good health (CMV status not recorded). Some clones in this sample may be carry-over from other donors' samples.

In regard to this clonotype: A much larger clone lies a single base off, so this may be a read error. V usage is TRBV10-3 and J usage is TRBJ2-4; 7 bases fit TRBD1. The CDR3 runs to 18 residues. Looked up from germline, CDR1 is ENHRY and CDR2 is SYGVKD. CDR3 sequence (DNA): TGTGCCATCAGTGTGAGGGGGCCCGAGGATGGGAGCAAAAACATTCAGAACTTC. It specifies CAISVRGPEDGSKNIQNF.

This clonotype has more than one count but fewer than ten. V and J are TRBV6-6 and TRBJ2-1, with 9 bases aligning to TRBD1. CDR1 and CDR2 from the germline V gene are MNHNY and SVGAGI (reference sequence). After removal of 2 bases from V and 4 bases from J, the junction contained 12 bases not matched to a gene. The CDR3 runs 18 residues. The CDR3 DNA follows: TGTGCCAGCAGTTACGATCTACTCGGGACAGGGTTATACAATGAGCAGTTCTTC. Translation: CASSYDLLGTGLYNEQFF.

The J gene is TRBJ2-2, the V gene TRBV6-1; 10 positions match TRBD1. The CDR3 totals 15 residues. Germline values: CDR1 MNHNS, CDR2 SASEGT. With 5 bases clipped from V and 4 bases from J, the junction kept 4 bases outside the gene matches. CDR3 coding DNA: TGTGCCAGCAGTTACGGACAGGGGGTCACCGGGGAGCTGTTTTTT. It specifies CASSYGQGVTGELFF.

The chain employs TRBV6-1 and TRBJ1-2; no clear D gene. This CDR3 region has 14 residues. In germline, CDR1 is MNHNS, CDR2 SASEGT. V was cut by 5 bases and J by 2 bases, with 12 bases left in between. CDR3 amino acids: CASSFWPGNYGYTF. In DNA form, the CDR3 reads TGTGCCAGCAGTTTCTGGCCGGGAAACTATGGCTACACCTTC.

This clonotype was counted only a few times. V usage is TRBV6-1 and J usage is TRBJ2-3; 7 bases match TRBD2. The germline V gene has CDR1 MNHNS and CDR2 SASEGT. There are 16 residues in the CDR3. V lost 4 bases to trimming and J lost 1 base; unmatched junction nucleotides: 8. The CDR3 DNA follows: TGTGCCAGCAGTGTAGAGCGGGGTAGGCGCACAGATACGCAGTATTTT. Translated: CASSVERGRRTDTQYF.

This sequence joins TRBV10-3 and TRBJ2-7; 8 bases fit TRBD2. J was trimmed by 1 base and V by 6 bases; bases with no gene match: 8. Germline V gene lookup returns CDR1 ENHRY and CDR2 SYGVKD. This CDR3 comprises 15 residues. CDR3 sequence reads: CAISARGGPSYEQYV. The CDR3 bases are TGTGCCATCAGCGCCCGCGGGGGGCCATCCTACGAGCAGTACGTC.

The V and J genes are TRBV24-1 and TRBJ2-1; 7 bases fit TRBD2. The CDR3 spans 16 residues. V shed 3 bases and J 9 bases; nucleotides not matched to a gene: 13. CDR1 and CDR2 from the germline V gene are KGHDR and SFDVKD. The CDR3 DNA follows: TGTGCCACCAGTGATGACTTGAGCGGGGTTAGGTTTGAGCAGTTCTTC. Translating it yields CATSDDLSGVRFEQFF.

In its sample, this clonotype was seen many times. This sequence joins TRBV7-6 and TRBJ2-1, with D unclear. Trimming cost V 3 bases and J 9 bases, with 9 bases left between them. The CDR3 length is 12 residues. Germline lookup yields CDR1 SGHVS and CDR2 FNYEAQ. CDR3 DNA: TGTGCCAGCAGCTTTGGCCAAACTGAGCAGTTCTTC. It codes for CASSFGQTEQFF. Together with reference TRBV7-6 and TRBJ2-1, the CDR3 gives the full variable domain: GAGVSQSPRYKVTKRGQDVALRCDPISGHVSLYWYRQALGQGPEFLTYFNYEAQQDKSGLPNDRFSAERPEGSISTLTIQRTEQRDSAMYRCASSFGQTEQFFGPGTRLTVL.

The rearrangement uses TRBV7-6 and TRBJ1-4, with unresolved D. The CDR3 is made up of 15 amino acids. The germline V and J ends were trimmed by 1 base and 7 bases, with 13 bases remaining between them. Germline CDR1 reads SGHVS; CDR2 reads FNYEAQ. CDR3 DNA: TGTGCCAGCAGCTTAGGCGGCGGGATAGGTGAAAAACTGTTTTTT. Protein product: CASSLGGGIGEKLFF.

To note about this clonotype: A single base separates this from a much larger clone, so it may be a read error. DNA for the CDR3: TGTGTCAGCAGCTCAACAGGGGAAGGATCACCCCTCCACTTT. Translating gives CVSSSTGEGSPLHF. V usage is TRBV7-3 and J usage is TRBJ1-6; TRBD1 agrees at 7 bases. The germline gives CDR1 SGHTA, CDR2 FQGTGA. This CDR3 is 14 amino acids long. The full variable domain, in which reference TRBV7-3 and TRBJ1-6 provide the parts outside the CDR3, is GAGVSQTPSNKVTEKGKYVELRCDPISGHTALYWYRQSLGQGPEFLIYFQGTGAADDSGLPNDRFFAVRPEGSVSTLKIQRTERGDSAVYLCVSSSTGEGSPLHFGNGTRLTVT.

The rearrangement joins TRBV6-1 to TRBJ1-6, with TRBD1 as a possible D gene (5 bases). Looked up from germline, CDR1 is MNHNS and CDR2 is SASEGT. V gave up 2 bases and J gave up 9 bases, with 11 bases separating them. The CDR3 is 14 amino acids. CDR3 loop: CASSEKRGGSPLHF. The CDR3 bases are TGTGCCAGCAGTGAAAAGCGTGGGGGTTCACCCCTCCACTTT.

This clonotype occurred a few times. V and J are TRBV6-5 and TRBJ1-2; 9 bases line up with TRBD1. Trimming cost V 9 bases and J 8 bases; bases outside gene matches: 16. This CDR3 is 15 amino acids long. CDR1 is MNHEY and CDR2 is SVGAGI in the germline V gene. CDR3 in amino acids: CASSPRTGVYRGYTF. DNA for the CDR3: TGTGCCAGTAGCCCCAGGACAGGGGTCTATCGCGGCTACACCTTC.

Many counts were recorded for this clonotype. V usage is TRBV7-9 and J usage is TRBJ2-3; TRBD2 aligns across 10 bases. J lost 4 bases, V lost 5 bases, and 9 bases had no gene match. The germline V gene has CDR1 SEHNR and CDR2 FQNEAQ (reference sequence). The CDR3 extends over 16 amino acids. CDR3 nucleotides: TGTGCCAGCAGCCTATTCCCTAGCGGGGGTGCAGATACGCAGTATTTT. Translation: CASSLFPSGGADTQYF.

CDR3 in DNA: TGTGCCACCCTAGGGGGAGGCACAGATACGCAGTATTTT. Its translation is CATLGGGTDTQYF. The chain has TRBV19 and TRBJ2-3; possible D gene TRBD1, 6 bases. Between the trimmed V and J ends, which lost 10 bases and 1 base, there was a span of 12 bases. Germline V CDR1 and CDR2: LNHDA, SQIVND (reference sequence). The CDR3 totals 13 residues. Supplemented by reference TRBV19 and TRBJ2-3, the full variable domain reads DGGITQSPKYLFRKEGQNVTLSCEQNLNHDAMYWYRQDPGQGLRLIYYSQIVNDFQKGDIAEGYSVSREKKESFPLTVTSAQKNPTAFYLCATLGGGTDTQYFGPGTRLTVL.

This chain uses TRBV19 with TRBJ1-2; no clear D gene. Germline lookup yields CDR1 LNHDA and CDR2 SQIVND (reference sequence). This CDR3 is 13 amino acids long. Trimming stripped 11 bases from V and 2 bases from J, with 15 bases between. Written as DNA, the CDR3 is TGTGCCGCTTATCTGGGCAGAAACTATGGCTACACCTTC. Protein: CAAYLGRNYGYTF.

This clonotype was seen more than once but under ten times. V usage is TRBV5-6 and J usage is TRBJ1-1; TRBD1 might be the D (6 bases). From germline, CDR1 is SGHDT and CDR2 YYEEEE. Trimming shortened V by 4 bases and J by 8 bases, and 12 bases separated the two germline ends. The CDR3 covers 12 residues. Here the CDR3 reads CASSRDNAEAFF. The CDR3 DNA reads TGTGCCAGCAGCCGGGACAATGCAGAAGCTTTCTTT.

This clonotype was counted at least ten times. This CDR3 reads CASSLLEFGANVLTF. The CDR3 region has the DNA TGTGCCAGCAGCTTGTTGGAATTTGGGGCCAACGTCCTGACTTTC. The chain couples TRBV5-4 to TRBJ2-6; D is unclear. Germline V gives CDR1 SGHNT, CDR2 YYREEE (reference sequence). This CDR3 contains 15 residues. V was pared by 1 base and J by 3 bases, with 8 bases between.

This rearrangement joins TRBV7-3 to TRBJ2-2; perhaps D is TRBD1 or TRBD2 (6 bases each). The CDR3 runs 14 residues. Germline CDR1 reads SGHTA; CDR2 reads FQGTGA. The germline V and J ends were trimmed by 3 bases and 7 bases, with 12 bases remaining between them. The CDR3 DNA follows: TGTGCCAGCAGCTTCGGGGGCATCGGCGGGGAGCTGTTTTTT. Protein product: CASSFGGIGGELFF.

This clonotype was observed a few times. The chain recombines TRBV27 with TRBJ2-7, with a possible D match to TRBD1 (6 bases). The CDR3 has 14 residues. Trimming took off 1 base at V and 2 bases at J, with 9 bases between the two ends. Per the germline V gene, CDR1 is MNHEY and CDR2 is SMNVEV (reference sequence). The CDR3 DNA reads TGTGCCAGCAGTTTATTAGAGGGGGCCTACGAGCAGTACTTC. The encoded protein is CASSLLEGAYEQYF.

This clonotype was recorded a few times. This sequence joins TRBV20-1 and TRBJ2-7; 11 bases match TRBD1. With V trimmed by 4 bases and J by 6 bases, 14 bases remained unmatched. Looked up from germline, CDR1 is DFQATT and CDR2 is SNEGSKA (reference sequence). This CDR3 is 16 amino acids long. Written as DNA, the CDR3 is TGCAGTGCTACCCCAAAGGCAGGACAGGGGGCTTTCGAGCAGTACGTC. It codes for CSATPKAGQGAFEQYV.

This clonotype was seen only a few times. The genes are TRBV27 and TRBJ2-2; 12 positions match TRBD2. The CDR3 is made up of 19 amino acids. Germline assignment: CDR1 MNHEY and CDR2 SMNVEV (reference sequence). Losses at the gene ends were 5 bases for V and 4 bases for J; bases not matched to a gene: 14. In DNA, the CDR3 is TGTGCCAGCAGTAACAAGTTACTAGCGGGGGGCGGTGTCACCGGGGAGCTGTTTTTT. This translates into CASSNKLLAGGGVTGELFF.